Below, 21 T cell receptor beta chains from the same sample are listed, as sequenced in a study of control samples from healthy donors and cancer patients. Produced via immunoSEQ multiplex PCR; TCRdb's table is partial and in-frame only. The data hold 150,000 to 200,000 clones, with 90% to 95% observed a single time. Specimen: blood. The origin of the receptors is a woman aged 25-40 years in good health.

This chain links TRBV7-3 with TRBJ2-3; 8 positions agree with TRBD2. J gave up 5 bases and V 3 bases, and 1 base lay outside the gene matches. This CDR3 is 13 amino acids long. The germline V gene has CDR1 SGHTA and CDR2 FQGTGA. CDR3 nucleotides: TGTGCCAGCAGCTTCCTAGCGGGAGATACGCAGTATTTT. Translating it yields CASSFLAGDTQYF.

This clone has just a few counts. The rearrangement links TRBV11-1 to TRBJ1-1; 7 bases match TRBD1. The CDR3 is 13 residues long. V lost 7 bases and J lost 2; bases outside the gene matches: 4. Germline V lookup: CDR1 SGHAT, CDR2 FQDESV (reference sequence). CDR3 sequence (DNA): TGTGCCAGCAACAGGGGCTCCAACACTGAAGCTTTCTTT. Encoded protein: CASNRGSNTEAFF.

CDR3 DNA: TGTGCCACCAGTGATTTGGGGGGGGATGAGCAGTTCTTC. It yields the protein CATSDLGGDEQFF. The rearrangement links TRBV24-1 to TRBJ2-1, with 7 bases aligning to TRBD2. The J segment lost 8 bases and the V segment lost 0 bases, leaving 0 bases of the junction unmatched. The CDR3 contains 13 residues. Germline V CDR1 and CDR2: KGHDR, SFDVKD.

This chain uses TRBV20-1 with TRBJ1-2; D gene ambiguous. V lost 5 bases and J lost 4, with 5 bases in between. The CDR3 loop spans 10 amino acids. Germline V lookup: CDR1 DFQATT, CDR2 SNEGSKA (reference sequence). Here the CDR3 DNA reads TGCAGTGCTCCTACCTATGGCTACACCTTC. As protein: CSAPTYGYTF.

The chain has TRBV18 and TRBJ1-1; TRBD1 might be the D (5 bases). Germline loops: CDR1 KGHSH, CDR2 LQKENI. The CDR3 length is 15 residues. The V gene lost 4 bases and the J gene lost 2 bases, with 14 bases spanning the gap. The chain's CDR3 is CASSRTGTSNTEAFF. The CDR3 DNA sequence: TGTGCCAGCTCACGTACCGGGACGAGTAACACTGAAGCTTTCTTT.

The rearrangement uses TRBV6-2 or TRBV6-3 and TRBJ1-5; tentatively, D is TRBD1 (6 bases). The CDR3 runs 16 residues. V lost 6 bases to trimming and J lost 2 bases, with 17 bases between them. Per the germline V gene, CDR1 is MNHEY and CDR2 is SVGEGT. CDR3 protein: CASSPHAQGRNQPQHF. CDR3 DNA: TGTGCCAGCAGCCCTCACGCACAGGGTCGCAATCAGCCCCAGCATTTT.

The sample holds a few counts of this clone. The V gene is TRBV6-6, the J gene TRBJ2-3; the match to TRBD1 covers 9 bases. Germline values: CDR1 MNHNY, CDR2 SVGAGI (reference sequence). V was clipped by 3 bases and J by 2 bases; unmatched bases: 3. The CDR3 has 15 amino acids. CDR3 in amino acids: CASSYWTGVTDTQYF. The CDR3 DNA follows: TGTGCCAGCAGTTATTGGACAGGGGTCACAGATACGCAGTATTTT.

CDR3 in amino acids: CASSLGGPLQETQYF. The CDR3 DNA is TGTGCCAGCAGCTTAGGGGGACCCCTCCAAGAGACCCAGTACTTC. The rearrangement links TRBV7-2 to TRBJ2-5, with D possibly being TRBD1 or TRBD2 (5 bases each). Germline CDR1 is SGHTA and CDR2 is FQGNSA. This CDR3 contains 15 residues. V was trimmed by 1 base and J by 1 base, leaving 10 bases between them.

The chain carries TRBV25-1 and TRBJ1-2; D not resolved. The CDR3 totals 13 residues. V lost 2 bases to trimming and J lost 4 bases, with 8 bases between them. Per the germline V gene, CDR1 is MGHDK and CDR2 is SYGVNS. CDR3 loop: CASSERAAYGYTF. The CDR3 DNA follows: TGTGCCAGCAGTGAACGGGCAGCCTATGGCTACACCTTC.

CDR3 region: CASSGGSNQPQHF. Here the CDR3 DNA reads TGTGCCAGTAGTGGGGGGAGCAATCAGCCCCAGCATTTT. The chain links TRBV19 to TRBJ1-5; the D gene is possibly TRBD1 (5 bases). CDR3 length: 13 residues. Germline CDR1 reads LNHDA; CDR2 reads SQIVND (reference sequence). The V end was cut by 5 bases, the J end by 1 base, with 6 bases between.

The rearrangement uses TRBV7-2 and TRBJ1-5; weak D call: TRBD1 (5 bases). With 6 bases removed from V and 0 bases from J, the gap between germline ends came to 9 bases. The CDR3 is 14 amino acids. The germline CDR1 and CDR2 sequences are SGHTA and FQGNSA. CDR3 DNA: TGTGCCAGCAGGACAGAGTATAGCAATCAGCCCCAGCATTTT. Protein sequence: CASRTEYSNQPQHF.

The CDR3 DNA reads as TGTGCCAGCAGTACTGGGGGACGGAAGAACACTGAAGCTTTCTTT. Its protein is CASSTGGRKNTEAFF. The rearrangement uses TRBV6-5 and TRBJ1-1; maybe TRBD1 (5 bases). CDR3 length equals 15 residues. V was clipped by 5 bases and J by 1 base, with 14 bases between them. Germline assignment: CDR1 MNHEY and CDR2 SVGAGI.

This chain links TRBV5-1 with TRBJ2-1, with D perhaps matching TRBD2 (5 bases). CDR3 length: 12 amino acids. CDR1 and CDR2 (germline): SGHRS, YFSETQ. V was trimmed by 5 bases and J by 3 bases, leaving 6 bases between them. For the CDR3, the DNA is TGCGCCAGCAGGGAGGACTACAATGAGCAGTTCTTC. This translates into CASREDYNEQFF.

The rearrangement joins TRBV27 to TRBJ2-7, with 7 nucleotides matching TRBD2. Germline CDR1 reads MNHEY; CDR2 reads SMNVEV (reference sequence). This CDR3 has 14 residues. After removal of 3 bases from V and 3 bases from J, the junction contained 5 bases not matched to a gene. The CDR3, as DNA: TGTGCCAGCAGTTTTGGGAGGGCCCGCTACGAGCAGTACTTC. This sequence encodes CASSFGRARYEQYF.

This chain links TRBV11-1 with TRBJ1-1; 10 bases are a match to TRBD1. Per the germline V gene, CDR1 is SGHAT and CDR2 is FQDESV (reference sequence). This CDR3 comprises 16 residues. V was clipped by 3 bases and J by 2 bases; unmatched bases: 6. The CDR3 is CASSLRQGAGNTEAFF. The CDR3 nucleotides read TGTGCCAGCAGCTTGCGACAGGGGGCGGGTAACACTGAAGCTTTCTTT.

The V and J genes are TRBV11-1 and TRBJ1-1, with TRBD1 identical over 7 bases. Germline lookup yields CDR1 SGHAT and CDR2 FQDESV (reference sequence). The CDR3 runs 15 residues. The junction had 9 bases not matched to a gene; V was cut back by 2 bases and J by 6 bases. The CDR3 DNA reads TGTGCCAGCAGCTTATGGCGCAGGGGGTTCGCTGAAGCTTTCTTT. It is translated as CASSLWRRGFAEAFF.

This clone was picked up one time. The CDR3 nucleotides are TGTGCCAGCAGCGGACCTGGCGGGGAGAGCACAGATACGCAGTATTTT. Protein product: CASSGPGGESTDTQYF. The J gene is TRBJ2-3, the V gene TRBV7-6, with a weak D call TRBD2 (6 bases). V was clipped by 5 bases and J by 0 bases, with 15 bases between them. CDR3 length: 16 amino acids. Germline CDR1 reads SGHVS; CDR2 reads FNYEAQ.

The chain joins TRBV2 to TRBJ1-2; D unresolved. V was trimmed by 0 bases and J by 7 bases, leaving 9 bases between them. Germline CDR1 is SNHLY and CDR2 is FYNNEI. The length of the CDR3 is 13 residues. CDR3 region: CASSEAKRFGYTF. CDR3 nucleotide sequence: TGTGCCAGCAGTGAAGCAAAGAGATTTGGCTACACCTTC.

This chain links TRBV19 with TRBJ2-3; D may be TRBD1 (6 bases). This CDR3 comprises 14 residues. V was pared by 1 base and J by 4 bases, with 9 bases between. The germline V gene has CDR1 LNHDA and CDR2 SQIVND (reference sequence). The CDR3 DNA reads TGTGCCAGTAGTATAGGCTCAGGGGCAGATACGCAGTATTTT. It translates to CASSIGSGADTQYF.

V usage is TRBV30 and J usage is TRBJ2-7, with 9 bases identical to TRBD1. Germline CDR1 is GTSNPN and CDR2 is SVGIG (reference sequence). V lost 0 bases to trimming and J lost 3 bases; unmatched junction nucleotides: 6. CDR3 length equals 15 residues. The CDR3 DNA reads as TGTGCCTGGAGTGTAGGCGGACAGGGGTTCTACGAGCAGTACTTC. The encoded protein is CAWSVGGQGFYEQYF.

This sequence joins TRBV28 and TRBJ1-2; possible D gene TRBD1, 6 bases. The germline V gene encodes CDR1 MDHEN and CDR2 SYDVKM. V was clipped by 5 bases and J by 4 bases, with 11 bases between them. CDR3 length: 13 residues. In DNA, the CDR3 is TGTGCCAGCAGTGCGACAGGCTCCTATGGCTACACCTTC. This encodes CASSATGSYGYTF.